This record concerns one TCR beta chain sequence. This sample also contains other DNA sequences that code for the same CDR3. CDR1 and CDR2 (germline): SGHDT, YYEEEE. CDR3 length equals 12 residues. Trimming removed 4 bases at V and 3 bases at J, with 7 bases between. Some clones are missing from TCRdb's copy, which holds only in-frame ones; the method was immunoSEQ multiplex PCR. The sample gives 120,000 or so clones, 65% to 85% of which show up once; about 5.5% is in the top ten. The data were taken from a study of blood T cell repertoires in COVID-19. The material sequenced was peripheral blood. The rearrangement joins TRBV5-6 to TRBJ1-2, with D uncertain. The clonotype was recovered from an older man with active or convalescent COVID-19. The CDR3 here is CASSPGDYGYTF. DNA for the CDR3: TGTGCCAGCAGCCCCGGGGACTATGGCTACACCTTC.